These 24 T cell receptor delta chains were sequenced from one sample in a study of gammadelta T cells in human blood. TCRdb repeated clone calling on the RT-PCR reads with CATT. The sample records some 1,000 delta-chain clones, almost 6.5% being singletons. The specimen sequenced was non-Vgamma9Vdelta2 gamma-delta T cells from infant blood. These receptors came from a human donor.

This clone has a handful of counts. The protein that TCRdb holds for this DNA derives from a much larger clone and differs from the translated DNA at residue 3, which likely indicates a read error; the protein shown here is translated from the DNA. V usage is TRDV3 and J usage is TRDJ1; D might be TRDD2 or TRDD3, each matching 7 bases. V lost 4 bases and J 0 bases, leaving 39 bases between the germline ends. The CDR3 runs 22 residues. CDR1 is TVYSNPD, CDR2 GDNSRS, per germline (reference sequence). The CDR3 protein is CASIGLPAFLVVGYSYTDKLIF. In nucleotides, the CDR3 is TGTGCCTCTATTGGGTTGCCGGCCTTCCTCGTCGTGGGATACTCCTACACCGATAAACTCATCTTT.

Within the sample, this clone is medium-sized. This chain uses TRDV1 with TRDJ1, with 12 bases lining up with TRDD3. V dropped 2 bases and J dropped 0; count of bases not matched to a gene: 19. The CDR3 spans 22 residues. Per germline, CDR1 TSWWSYY and CDR2 QGS. The CDR3 nucleotides read TGTGCTCTTGGGGAATGGTCAAAGGAAGTCGGTCTGGGGGATACGAACACCGATAAACTCATCTTT. Translation: CALGEWSKEVGLGDTNTDKLIF.

As regards this clone: A read error may be the cause here, since a much bigger clone is one base away. The chain joins TRDV1 to TRDJ1; maybe TRDD2 (5 bases). The CDR3 spans 19 residues. From germline, CDR1 is TSWWSYY and CDR2 QGS. The CDR3 DNA reads TGTGCTCTTAGGGACCCGTCATCTTCCCAGGGGCTGAGCCAGGGTAAACTCATCTTT. It yields the protein CALRDPSSSQGLSQGKLIF.

This clone has more than one count but fewer than ten. Given a far larger clone just one base away, this is likely a sequencing read error. The chain employs TRAV14/DV4 and TRDJ1, with TRDD3 matching over 11 bases. The CDR3 has 16 amino acids. The trim removed 5 bases at V and 0 bases at J, leaving 5 bases unmatched. Germline CDR1 is TSDPSYG and CDR2 is QGSYDQQN (reference sequence). CDR3: CAMRWGIRNYTDKLIF. CDR3 bases: TGTGCAATGAGATGGGGGATACGCAATTACACCGATAAACTCATCTTT.

By share of the sample, this clone is large. V gene TRAV29/DV5 combines with J gene TRDJ1; D unresolved. The CDR3 spans 17 residues. V was pared by 5 bases and J by 0 bases, with 23 bases between. From germline, CDR1 is NSMFDY and CDR2 ISSIKDK. The CDR3 sequence is CAAFLITWEIYTDKLIF. CDR3 in DNA: TGTGCAGCTTTTCTAATAACTTGGGAGATATACACCGATAAACTCATCTTT.

This clone has a handful of counts. Possible read error: a much larger clone is one base away. At the DNA level, this CDR3 is encoded by other sequences in the same sample as well. This chain links TRDV1 with TRDJ3; 11 nucleotides line up with TRDD3. CDR3 size: 24 residues. Germline V gene sequence: CDR1 TSWWSYY, CDR2 QGS. Unmatched junction bases numbered 18, after V lost 0 bases and J lost 2 bases. The CDR3 nucleotides are TGTGCTCTTGGGGAACTGGGATACCGTACTGGGGGATATGCGGCCCCCTGGGACACCCGACAGATGTTTTTC. It codes for CALGELGYRTGGYAAPWDTRQMFF.

This clone is large in the sample. V is TRAV29/DV5 and J is TRDJ1; 8 nucleotides align to TRDD3. The V gene end was trimmed by 5 bases and the J gene end by 0 bases; junction bases not matched to a gene: 15. The germline gives CDR1 NSMFDY, CDR2 ISSIKDK. The CDR3 is 17 amino acids. The CDR3 is CAALPTNWGFYTDKLIF. The CDR3 nucleotides are TGTGCAGCCCTGCCTACAAACTGGGGGTTCTACACCGATAAACTCATCTTT.

This clone ranks as large. J is TRDJ3 and V is TRDV2, with D possibly TRDD3 on 5 matching bases. CDR3 length: 16 residues. The V end lost 4 bases, the J end lost 1 base, and 10 bases lay between the germline ends. Per the germline V gene, CDR1 is GEAIGNYY and CDR2 is EKD. For the CDR3, the DNA is TGTGCCTGTGAAGTGGGGAAGTCCTGGGACACCCGACAGATGTTTTTC. It yields the protein CACEVGKSWDTRQMFF.

By sample fraction, this clone is medium-sized (0.01 to 0.1%). The J gene is TRDJ3, the V gene TRDV1, with 7 nucleotides matching TRDD3. The CDR3 has 23 residues. Unmatched junction bases numbered 19, after V lost 0 bases and J lost 2 bases. CDR1 and CDR2 from the germline V gene are TSWWSYY and QGS. This CDR3 reads CALGELSSPGDRGITWDTRQMFF. The CDR3 nucleotides read TGTGCTCTTGGGGAACTATCCTCCCCGGGAGACAGGGGGATCACCTGGGACACCCGACAGATGTTTTTC.

Judged by abundance, this clone is large. The chain has TRDV1 and TRDJ1, with a weak D call TRDD2 (9 bases). The CDR3 has 21 amino acids. The germline V gene encodes CDR1 TSWWSYY and CDR2 QGS. V was trimmed by 3 bases and J by 0 bases, leaving 29 bases between them. The CDR3 nucleotides read TGTGCTCTTGGGGACTCGGCCTTCCTACCTACTGGGGGTGATTACACCGATAAACTCATCTTT. This translates into CALGDSAFLPTGGDYTDKLIF.

In its sample, this clone ranks as medium-sized (0.01 to 0.1%). J is TRDJ1 and V is TRDV1, with TRDD3 matching over 10 bases. From germline, CDR1 is TSWWSYY and CDR2 QGS. The CDR3 is 23 residues long. V lost 1 base and J lost 6; bases outside the gene matches: 29. For the CDR3, the DNA is TGTGCTCTTGGGGAACGCCGATCTACGGGAGGAAGGTACTGGGGGATCGGGCCCAATAAACTCATCTTT. This sequence encodes CALGERRSTGGRYWGIGPNKLIF.

A remark on this clone: With a far larger clone one base away, a read error is the likely cause. This rearrangement joins TRAV38-2/DV8 to TRDJ1, with 11 bases lining up with TRDD3. Germline V gene sequence: CDR1 TSESDYY, CDR2 QEAYKQQN. The CDR3 runs 26 residues. CDR3 bases: TGTGCTTATTCCTGCGTGGATAAGCGATGGTCGGGGGCTTTCTCTACTGGGGGATATTACACCGATAAACCCATCTTT. It is translated as CAYSCVDKRWSGAFSTGGYYTDKPIF.

On this clone itself: A much larger clone differs from this one at a single base, so this may be a read error. This chain links TRAV36/DV7 with TRDJ1, with 11 bases identical to TRDD3. The trim removed 4 bases at V and 0 bases at J, leaving 17 bases unmatched. Germline CDR1 VTNFRS, CDR2 LTSSGIE (reference sequence). This CDR3 has 19 residues. The CDR3 region has the DNA TGTGCTGTGACTACGGCCATACTGGGGGATAAATCTTACACCGATAAACTCATCTTT. It yields the protein CAVTTAILGDKSYTDKLIF.

A word on this clone: This could be a read error, since a much larger clone is one nucleotide away. The chain recombines TRDV2 with TRDJ3, with D unclear. CDR1 is GEAIGNYY, CDR2 EKD, per germline. This CDR3 spans 18 amino acids. As DNA, the CDR3 is TGTGCCAGTGACACCGCAGGTCCCTTCTCCTGGGACACCCGACAGATGTTTTTC. It yields the protein CASDTAGPFSWDTRQMFF.

A remark on this clone: The protein recorded in TCRdb matches a much larger clone and deviates from this DNA's translation at residue 10, suggesting a read error; the protein here is obtained by translating the DNA. This chain uses TRDV2 with TRDJ1; 11 positions match TRDD3. CDR1 GEAIGNYY and CDR2 EKD come from the germline V gene. Unmatched junction bases numbered 10, after V lost 5 bases and J lost 0 bases. This CDR3 has 17 amino acids. The CDR3 coding sequence is TGTGCCTGTGTCCTCGACTGGGGGATAGCGAACACCGATAAACTCATCTTT. Protein product: CACVLDWGIANTDKLIF.

This clone appeared a few times. A far larger clone lies a single base away; this is likely a read error. Additional DNA sequences in this sample encode the identical CDR3. This chain uses TRDV1 with TRDJ1; 7 positions match TRDD3. From germline, CDR1 is TSWWSYY and CDR2 QGS. This CDR3 region has 15 residues. For the CDR3, the DNA is TGTGCTCTTGGGGGAACTGGGGCCGACACCGATAAACTCATTTTT. This encodes CALGGTGADTDKLIF.

A note on this clone: Only one base separates this from a far larger clonotype, so it likely reflects a read error. The chain uses TRAV29/DV5 and TRDJ2, with 11 bases fitting TRDD3. V lost 1 base, J lost 0 bases, and 14 bases stayed unmatched. Germline CDR1 NSMFDY, CDR2 ISSIKDK. There are 20 residues in the CDR3. CDR3 nucleotides: TGTGCAGCAAGCTGTCAACTACTGGGGGATATGATTTCTTTGACAGCACAACTCTTCTTT. Protein sequence: CAASCQLLGDMISLTAQLFF.

As for this clone: A much larger clone differs by one base, so this may be a read error. V and J are TRDV1 and TRDJ1; 9 bases map to TRDD3. The trim removed 8 bases at V and 1 base at J, leaving 20 bases unmatched. The CDR3 runs 19 residues. Germline CDR1 is TSWWSYY and CDR2 is QGS. CDR3 loop: CALRALPFTGGQGTDKLIF. The CDR3 DNA follows: TGTGCTCTTAGGGCACTTCCTTTTACTGGGGGACAGGGCACCGATAAACTCATCTTT.

This clone is hyperexpanded. The V gene remains uncalled, whereas the J gene is TRDJ1. This CDR3 is built from 17 residues. The CDR3 region has the DNA TGTGCCCCAAAGGAGCTACGGCGTCTGGAGAACACCGATAAACTCATCTTT. This sequence encodes CAPKELRRLENTDKLIF.

By sample share, this clone is medium-sized (0.01 to 0.1%). The chain combines TRDV1 with TRDJ1; the match to TRDD3 covers 13 bases. The CDR3 is made up of 25 amino acids. Trimming removed 0 bases from V and 0 bases from J; junction bases left unmatched: 25. Germline-derived CDR1 and CDR2 are TSWWSYY and QGS. The DNA for the CDR3 is TGTGCTCTTGGGGAACTCTCTTCCTTGCAATCACTGGGGGATACGCCAAAAAGATACACCGATAAACTCATCTTT. This translates into CALGELSSLQSLGDTPKRYTDKLIF.

This clone is classed as medium-sized. The rearrangement joins TRDV1 to TRDJ1; 13 bases match TRDD3. The CDR3 consists of 24 residues. V dropped 0 bases and J dropped 3; count of bases not matched to a gene: 25. The V gene's germline CDR1 is TSWWSYY and CDR2 QGS. CDR3 DNA: TGTGCTCTTGGGGAACTCAGGCCTTCCCCCTACGTTTCTACTGGGGGATACGCGGCCGATAAACTCATCTTT. Translating gives CALGELRPSPYVSTGGYAADKLIF.

This clone qualifies as large. The same CDR3 can be traced to other DNA sequences in this sample. The rearrangement joins TRDV1 to TRDJ1; D is possibly TRDD3 (6 bases). V lost 0 bases, J lost 0 bases, and 14 bases lay in between. The CDR3 runs to 17 residues. CDR1 and CDR2 (germline): TSWWSYY, QGS. CDR3 protein: CALGELGRWGYTDKLIF. CDR3 coding DNA: TGTGCTCTTGGGGAACTAGGACGTTGGGGGTACACCGATAAACTCATCTTT.

This clone is labeled as medium-sized (0.01 to 0.1%). The V call is TRDV1, the J call TRDJ1, with 10 bases matching TRDD3. Trimming took 5 bases from V and 0 from J; bases not matched to a gene: 15. The CDR3 is made up of 19 amino acids. The germline V gene has CDR1 TSWWSYY and CDR2 QGS. The DNA of the CDR3 is TGTGCTCTTGGGCCCAATCGAGTACTGGGGGATCGGTACACCGATAAACTCATCTTT. Protein product: CALGPNRVLGDRYTDKLIF.

In the case of this clone: Mismatch with germline at one junction end may stem from a read error. The chain is built from TRDV1 and TRDJ1; no definite D call. The CDR3 covers 26 residues. Germline V CDR1 and CDR2: TSWWSYY, QGS. The CDR3 loop is CALGELVCIFPNRIWRARQYTNKLIF. The CDR3, as DNA: TGTGCTCTTGGGGAACTAGTGTGTATTTTCCCTAATCGAATTTGGAGGGCGAGACAATACACCAATAAACTCATCTTT.